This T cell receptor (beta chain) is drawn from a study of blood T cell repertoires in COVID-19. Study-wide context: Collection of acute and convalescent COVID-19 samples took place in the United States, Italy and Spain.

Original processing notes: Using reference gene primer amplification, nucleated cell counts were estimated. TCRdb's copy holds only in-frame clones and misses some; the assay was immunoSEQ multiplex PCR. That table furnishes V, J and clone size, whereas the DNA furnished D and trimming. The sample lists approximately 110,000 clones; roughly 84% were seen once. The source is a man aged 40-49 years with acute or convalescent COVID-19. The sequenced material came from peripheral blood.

The CDR3 sequence: CASRCTVQRKNIQYF. As DNA, the CDR3 is TGTGCCAGCAGGTGTACGGTGCAAAGAAAAAACATTCAGTACTTC. The chain is built from TRBV3-1 (or the pseudogene TRBV3-2) and TRBJ2-4; D not certain. Trimming cost V 6 bases and J 4 bases, with 16 bases left between them. Germline V CDR1 and CDR2: LGHDT, YNNKEL (reference sequence). This CDR3 is 15 amino acids long.